The following is a TCR beta chain sequence with its context. Its specificity is unknown. Each sample had at least 6 million PBMCs isolated. This sample is drawn from a study of blood T cells in healthy people across ages. The CDR3 contains 16 residues. The ends lost 2 bases at V and 2 bases at J; junction bases unmatched: 9. CDR1 is SGHRS, CDR2 YFSETQ, per germline. Study results and limitations: Any conclusive comparison of naive versus antigen-experienced cells was prevented by using unsorted PBMCs. CMV status of donors was not determined, possibly confounding expanded clonotype changes.

The second PCR ran roughly 7 to 12 cycles with a sample-barcoded 5' primer and J-beta primers. Each cDNA was tagged by a template-switch adaptor containing 12 random nucleotides. From the 5' RACE reads, TCRdb called clonotypes with MiXCR, one entry per CDR3 protein. The sample contains about 1.6 million distinct CDR3 sequences, about 31% of which appear only once. The sample consisted of blood. The chain has TRBV5-1 and TRBJ1-1, with 7 bases matching TRBD1. The receptor was derived from a woman aged 25 to 45 in good health. The CDR3 DNA is TGCGCCAGCAGCTTACTGACAGGGAATATCAACACTGAAGCTTTCTTT. It codes for CASSLLTGNINTEAFF.